Only one count was recorded for the clone carrying this T cell receptor (beta chain). The antigen is undetermined. Germline CDR1 SGHRS, CDR2 YFSETQ. This CDR3 comprises 16 residues. Deletions cut 0 bases from V and 4 bases from J, with 16 bases between. Sequencing used immunoSEQ multiplex PCR; TCRdb keeps in-frame clones, though not all of them. The sample carries a few million clones, 90% to 96% recorded once. The data are from a study of shared clonotypes between healthy human individuals. Study-wide findings and caveats: Clonotype sharing among donors was thought likely to change with sequencing depth.

The TCR originated in a man between 18 and 29 years old in good health. The chain joins TRBV5-1 to TRBJ1-1, with a weak D call TRBD1 (5 bases). The sequenced material came from naive CD4+ T cells sorted from blood. Subset indicated: CD45RA+ positively selected. CDR3 in DNA: TGCGCCAGCAGCTTGGAACCGATGTTGAGGGGCACTGAAGCTTTCTTT. Amino acids: CASSLEPMLRGTEAFF. Supplemented by reference TRBV5-1 and TRBJ1-1, the full variable domain reads KAGVTQTPRYLIKTRGQQVTLSCSPISGHRSVSWYQQTPGQGLQFLFEYFSETQRNKGNFPGRFSGRQFSNSRSEMNVSTLELGDSALYLCASSLEPMLRGTEAFFGQGTRLTVV.